These T cell receptor beta chains were read from a single sample in a study of cytomegalovirus exposure and HLA in healthy donors. Repertoires were generated with immunoSEQ multiplex PCR, while TCRdb's copy carries only in-frame clones and drops some. The repertoire holds 150,000 to 200,000 clones, about 77% seen once, with around 7% in the top ten. Sequenced sample: PBMCs. Receptors originate from a male donor in good health and CMV-seropositive. The conserved cysteine and the conserved F or W are not part of the CDR3 here. Each record gives: V gene, CDR3 protein.

v_gene: TRBV27; CDR3aa: ASSLLQGTMNTEAF
v_gene: TRBV5-1; CDR3aa: ASSFQRGGRTDTQY
v_gene: TRBV6-5; CDR3aa: ASRSRGEQF
v_gene: TRBV2; CDR3aa: ASTRQGYTEAF
v_gene: TRBV30; CDR3aa: AWSPPGHIYNEQF
v_gene: TRBV6-6; CDR3aa: ASSYSEQPQH
v_gene: TRBV6-5; CDR3aa: ASTPYGGYEQY
v_gene: TRBV19; CDR3aa: ASSIVYWQGNGYT
v_gene: TRBV4-2; CDR3aa: ASSQEEASGGVSTDTQY
v_gene: TRBV2; CDR3aa: ASSEGADRKAF
v_gene: TRBV7-9; CDR3aa: ASSFLVTGGNTIY
v_gene: TRBV29-1; CDR3aa: SVEGGSDRGRYEQY
v_gene: TRBV10-3; CDR3aa: AITPRGGQLSTDTQY
v_gene: TRBV9; CDR3aa: ASSVDLNQPQH
v_gene: TRBV10-3; CDR3aa: ATGVADTQY
v_gene: TRBV6-5; CDR3aa: ASGTGGEGSRELF
v_gene: TRBV5-5; CDR3aa: ASSTFGQGRYGYT
v_gene: TRBV4-1; CDR3aa: ASSQDPGNSYEQY
v_gene: TRBV6-1; CDR3aa: ASSDQSTGSYGYT
v_gene: TRBV10-2; CDR3aa: ASRDRGREQY
v_gene: TRBV5-1; CDR3aa: ASSFNSGGRPSEAF
v_gene: TRBV2; CDR3aa: ASSGQGIHGYT
v_gene: TRBV5-6; CDR3aa: ASSLPGGDSGGYT
v_gene: TRBV15; CDR3aa: ATSRDPASGTGTDTQY
v_gene: TRBV6-5; CDR3aa: ASSYSTSGGSYEQY
v_gene: TRBV2; CDR3aa: ASTQTDLDQPQH
v_gene: TRBV5-1; CDR3aa: ASSLDGAGSPLH
v_gene: TRBV6-1; CDR3aa: ASKSSHRGSEQY
v_gene: TRBV7-9; CDR3aa: ASSPGGSTDTQY
v_gene: TRBV19; CDR3aa: ASRTQGLNYGYT
v_gene: TRBV5-6; CDR3aa: ASSPDRGRDTEAF
v_gene: TRBV19; CDR3aa: ASSILHGSNEKLF
v_gene: TRBV7-6; CDR3aa: ASSLMTGGNSPLH
v_gene: TRBV10-1; CDR3aa: ASSEGPNTEAF
v_gene: TRBV30; CDR3aa: AWNPGYTGELF
v_gene: TRBV2; CDR3aa: ASTGVGQPQH
v_gene: TRBV30; CDR3aa: AWSGGQGNQPQH
v_gene: TRBV6-5; CDR3aa: ASRTGNSPLH
v_gene: TRBV7-9; CDR3aa: ASSRGIQGEF
v_gene: TRBV2; CDR3aa: ASSETSGGSTDTQY
v_gene: TRBV5-1; CDR3aa: ASSLAGGSYEQY
v_gene: TRBV25-1; CDR3aa: ASTQTGTGNTGELF
v_gene: TRBV6-1; CDR3aa: ASEAGQGPYSPLH
v_gene: TRBV5-1; CDR3aa: ASTTSLNTGELF
v_gene: TRBV5-1; CDR3aa: ASRPVGGGYEQY